The 22 T cell receptor beta chains presented below share a single source sample, sequenced in a study of T cells in Graves' hyperthyroidism and ophthalmopathy. Amplification of TCR beta CDR3 regions used RNA as the template. Carried out on the TCR CDR3, a first-round RT-PCR used the HTBI primer set. TCRdb reanalysed the multiplex PCR reads using MiXCR and keeps one entry per CDR3 protein. The sample records approximately 600,000 distinct CDR3 sequences, 12% to 15% being singletons. Material: blood. Receptors originate from a young woman with Graves' ophthalmopathy.

At least ten counts were recorded for this clonotype. This rearrangement joins TRBV6-1 to TRBJ1-1, with D perhaps TRBD1 (6 bases). Looked up from germline, CDR1 is MNHNS and CDR2 is SASEGT. The CDR3 runs to 15 residues. Between the trimmed V and J ends, which lost 3 bases and 0 bases, there was a span of 11 bases. CDR3 in DNA: TGTGCCAGCAGTGAGGACAGAATCATGAACACTGAAGCTTTCTTT. This translates into CASSEDRIMNTEAFF.

This clonotype was counted ten times or more. V usage is TRBV11-3 and J usage is TRBJ2-5, with 10 bases matching TRBD1. Germline values: CDR1 SGHNT, CDR2 YENEEA. Unmatched junction bases numbered 7, after V lost 5 bases and J lost 4 bases. This CDR3 has 15 amino acids. DNA of the CDR3: TGTGCCAGCAGCGGGCCGGGACAGGGGAGAGAGACCCAGTACTTC. This encodes CASSGPGQGRETQYF.

This clonotype was seen at least ten times. The genes are TRBV30 and TRBJ1-1, with D tentatively TRBD1 (5 bases). Trimming removed 7 bases from V and 4 bases from J, with 16 bases in between. CDR3 length: 13 amino acids. Germline V lookup: CDR1 GTSNPN, CDR2 SVGIG (reference sequence). For the CDR3, the DNA is TGTGCCTTGGGACCACTAAGGGGCACTGAAGCTTTCTTT. Translating gives CALGPLRGTEAFF.

This clonotype was found many times. The CDR3 nucleotides are TGTGCCAGCAGCCCTAGCGGGAGGGCCATATCGGAGACCCAGTACTTC. Its protein product is CASSPSGRAISETQYF. The gene calls are TRBV11-3 and TRBJ2-5; 12 bases are a match to TRBD2. V lost 5 bases and J lost 5; bases outside the gene matches: 9. Germline CDR1 reads SGHNT; CDR2 reads YENEEA. The CDR3 extends over 16 amino acids. The complete variable domain, with remaining parts taken from reference TRBV11-3 and TRBJ2-5, reads EAGVVQSPRYKIIEKKQPVAFWCNPISGHNTLYWYLQNLGQGPELLIRYENEEAVDDSQLPKDRFSAERLKGVDSTLKIQPAELGDSAVYLCASSPSGRAISETQYFGPGTRLLVL.

This clonotype was counted ten times or more. The chain employs TRBV15 and TRBJ2-3; 11 bases agree with TRBD2. Germline CDR1 is LNHNV and CDR2 is YYDKDF (reference sequence). Trimming removed 5 bases from V and 3 bases from J; junction bases left unmatched: 4. The CDR3 is 15 amino acids. Here the CDR3 reads CATSSSGRMTDTQYF. In DNA, the CDR3 is TGTGCCACCAGCTCTAGCGGGAGGATGACAGATACGCAGTATTTT.

The chain has TRBV7-2 and TRBJ2-3; 12 bases match TRBD2. V gave up 8 bases and J gave up 5 bases; unmatched junction bases: 23. Germline CDR1 SGHTA, CDR2 FQGNSA. This CDR3 spans 20 amino acids. CDR3 nucleotides: TGTGCCAGCGCCGAACCGGGACTAGCGGGTGTAGAGAGGATTGGAGATACGCAGTATTTT. Translation gives CASAEPGLAGVERIGDTQYF.

This clonotype was observed many times. The V gene is TRBV9, the J gene TRBJ2-3; no reliable D call. Germline CDR1 reads SGDLS; CDR2 reads YYNGEE. V dropped 3 bases and J dropped 2 bases, with 7 bases sitting between them. This CDR3 is built from 13 residues. DNA for the CDR3: TGTGCCAGCAGCGACGAGCTCACAGATACGCAGTATTTT. It encodes CASSDELTDTQYF.

There are many counts of this clonotype. V is TRBV28 and J is TRBJ2-3; 8 positions match TRBD2. This CDR3 has 18 amino acids. Germline CDR1 reads MDHEN; CDR2 reads SYDVKM. The V segment lost 2 bases and the J segment 0 bases; nucleotides outside the gene matches: 10. CDR3 amino acids: CASSLSTGSGTSTDTQYF. The DNA for the CDR3 is TGTGCCAGCAGTTTAAGTACGGGTAGCGGGACTAGCACAGATACGCAGTATTTT.

This clonotype occurred many times. The rearrangement links TRBV2 to TRBJ1-2; 7 bases fit TRBD1. V shed 6 bases, J shed 6 bases, and the junction held 13 bases outside the gene matches. The CDR3 loop spans 15 amino acids. Germline V CDR1 and CDR2: SNHLY, FYNNEI. CDR3: CASRGFTGVGDGYTF. The CDR3, as DNA: TGTGCCAGCAGGGGTTTTACAGGGGTGGGAGATGGCTACACCTTC.

Ten or more counts support this clonotype. V usage is TRBV3-1 and J usage is TRBJ2-7, with D uncertain. Germline CDR1 LGHDT, CDR2 YNNKEL (reference sequence). The CDR3 covers 13 residues. Trimming removed 1 base from V and 3 bases from J, with 7 bases in between. In DNA form, the CDR3 reads TGTGCCAGCAGCCAAGCCGCGATCTACGAGCAGTACTTC. It encodes CASSQAAIYEQYF.

This clonotype was picked up many times. This chain connects TRBV11-2 to TRBJ1-1; 8 positions match TRBD1. The junction had 1 base not matched to a gene; V was cut back by 1 base and J by 0 bases. There are 15 residues in the CDR3. CDR1 is SGHAT, CDR2 FQNNGV, per germline. CDR3 region: CASSLVGQVNTEAFF. In DNA, the CDR3 is TGTGCCAGCAGCTTAGTGGGACAGGTGAACACTGAAGCTTTCTTT.

This clonotype was recorded many times. The chain links TRBV11-2 to TRBJ2-7; TRBD2 aligns across 7 bases. The CDR3 spans 16 residues. Germline CDR1 and CDR2: SGHAT and FQNNGV. V lost 6 bases and J lost 3; bases outside the gene matches: 14. The CDR3 DNA sequence: TGTGCCAGCAGTTGGTGGCGGGAGAACGGCAGCTACGAGCAGTACTTC. Translated: CASSWWRENGSYEQYF.

This clonotype has just one count. The chain is built from TRBV29-1 and TRBJ1-2; 7 bases align to TRBD1. Germline V gene lookup returns CDR1 SQVTM and CDR2 ANQGSEA. The CDR3 has 12 amino acids. Trimming cost V 7 bases and J 7 bases; bases outside gene matches: 9. CDR3 amino acids: CSARTGIAGYTF. The CDR3 DNA reads TGCAGCGCCCGGACAGGTATCGCTGGCTACACCTTC.

The J gene is TRBJ2-7, the V gene TRBV27; D may be TRBD1 (6 bases). CDR1 is MNHEY and CDR2 is SMNVEV in the germline V gene (reference sequence). The CDR3 is made up of 12 amino acids. The germline V and J ends were trimmed by 9 bases and 3 bases, with 12 bases remaining between them. The CDR3 is CASKTGNYEQYF. CDR3 in DNA: TGTGCCAGTAAAACAGGGAACTACGAGCAGTACTTC.

This clonotype showed up many times. The V and J genes are TRBV7-9 and TRBJ2-2, with D possibly being TRBD2 (5 bases). The CDR3 runs 13 residues. Germline CDR1 and CDR2: SEHNR and FQNEAQ (reference sequence). V lost 5 bases and J 6 bases, leaving 10 bases between the germline ends. CDR3 amino acids: CASSNLRAGELFF. The CDR3 DNA sequence: TGTGCCAGCAGCAATCTGCGGGCCGGGGAGCTGTTTTTT.

This clonotype has at least ten counts. The chain recombines TRBV28 with TRBJ1-3; unclear D gene. The germline gives CDR1 MDHEN, CDR2 SYDVKM. The CDR3 extends over 14 amino acids. With 11 bases removed from V and 0 bases from J, the gap between germline ends came to 14 bases. The CDR3: CASRPPYSGNTIYF. DNA of the CDR3: TGTGCCTCCCGGCCCCCGTACTCTGGAAACACCATATATTTT.

The chain uses TRBV7-3 and TRBJ2-2, with TRBD1 identical over 7 bases. J gave up 3 bases and V 3 bases, and 7 bases lay outside the gene matches. Germline V lookup: CDR1 SGHTA, CDR2 FQGTGA. This CDR3 region has 16 residues. This CDR3 reads CASSLNPTGDTGELFF. In DNA form, the CDR3 reads TGTGCCAGCAGCTTGAACCCCACAGGGGACACCGGGGAGCTGTTTTTT.

The chain combines TRBV18 with TRBJ2-1; TRBD1 agrees at 10 bases. The CDR3 loop spans 16 amino acids. Per the germline V gene, CDR1 is KGHSH and CDR2 is LQKENI. V shed 0 bases and J 7 bases; nucleotides not matched to a gene: 6. The CDR3 DNA reads as TGTGCCAGCTCACCACCGGCCGGGACAGGGGCAAATGAGCAGTTCTTC. This translates into CASSPPAGTGANEQFF.

This clonotype was detected many times. The chain has TRBV28 and TRBJ2-1; 10 bases align to TRBD2. V was pared by 8 bases and J by 6 bases, with 4 bases of the junction left unmatched. The CDR3 consists of 13 residues. CDR1 MDHEN and CDR2 SYDVKM come from the germline V gene. The DNA of the CDR3 is TGTGCCAGCGGACCTAGCGGGAGCAATGAGCAGTTCTTC. This codes for CASGPSGSNEQFF.

This clonotype was recorded at least ten times. This chain links TRBV7-2 with TRBJ2-1; perhaps D is TRBD1 or TRBD2 (5 bases each). Germline-derived CDR1 and CDR2 are SGHTA and FQGNSA. The V gene lost 6 bases and the J gene lost 5 bases, with 17 bases spanning the gap. This CDR3 contains 15 residues. The CDR3 loop reads CASSRTPGTNNEQFF. CDR3 sequence (DNA): TGTGCCAGCAGTCGTACCCCCGGGACCAACAATGAGCAGTTCTTC.

The rearrangement links TRBV20-1 to TRBJ1-5; no reliable D call. The V gene lost 5 bases and the J gene lost 3 bases, with 20 bases spanning the gap. This CDR3 region has 16 residues. CDR1 is DFQATT, CDR2 SNEGSKA, per germline (reference sequence). CDR3 protein: CSADALGGRTNQPQHF. The CDR3 DNA reads TGCAGTGCTGACGCCCTGGGTGGCCGAACCAATCAGCCCCAGCATTTT.

This clonotype was observed a handful of times. The V gene is TRBV24-1, the J gene TRBJ1-5; D may be TRBD1 (5 bases). Trimming left V 0 bases short and J 1 base short, with 9 bases between. Germline CDR1 reads KGHDR; CDR2 reads SFDVKD. This CDR3 is built from 16 residues. The CDR3 loop reads CATSDLSEGSNQPQHF. The CDR3 DNA reads TGTGCCACCAGTGATTTGAGCGAGGGGAGCAATCAGCCCCAGCATTTT.